Listed below are T cell receptor beta chains from one sample, sequenced in a study of ipilimumab plus nivolumab after autologous stem cell transplantation. Libraries were prepared by immunoSEQ multiplex PCR; TCRdb keeps only in-frame clonotypes and omits some of them. Of tens of thousands of clones in the sample, about 88% are singletons; the top ten hold 0.7% to 0.95%. Source: PBMCs, taken in a trial of ipilimumab plus nivolumab as post-transplant consolidation. Receptors were obtained from a male donor with multiple myeloma. CDR3s include the opening cysteine and the closing phenylalanine or tryptophan. D genes are given only for firm matches. Clone size is not always given. Where it is, it says once, few, many or a class for expanded clones.

D	size	V	J	CDR3	DNA
TRBD1	NA	TRBV13	TRBJ2-4	CASSLTGAGNIQYF	TGTGCCAGCAGCTTAACAGGGGCCGGAAACATTCAGTACTTC
NA	NA	TRBV9	TRBJ1-1	CASSVVRKTEAFF	TGTGCCAGCAGCGTAGTCAGAAAGACTGAAGCTTTCTTT
TRBD1	NA	TRBV5-1	TRBJ2-5	CASSLATTGGQETQYF	TGCGCCAGCAGCTTGGCTACGACAGGGGGCCAAGAGACCCAGTACTTC
NA	NA	TRBV9	TRBJ1-4	CASSPESIPGEKLFF	TGTGCCAGCAGCCCTGAATCCATCCCGGGGGAAAAACTGTTTTTT
NA	NA	TRBV6-6	TRBJ1-2	CASSYSRDSNYGYTF	TGTGCCAGCAGTTACTCCAGGGATTCAAACTATGGCTACACCTTC
TRBD1	NA	TRBV2	TRBJ1-5	CASRQGTQPQHF	TGTGCCAGCAGACAGGGGACTCAGCCCCAGCATTTT
TRBD1	NA	TRBV7-3	TRBJ2-5	CASSLTGTGETQYF	TGTGCCAGCAGCTTAACCGGGACAGGAGAGACCCAGTACTTC
NA	NA	TRBV19	TRBJ2-4	CATHAGNIQYF	TGTGCCACGCACGCGGGAAACATTCAGTACTTC
NA	NA	TRBV2	TRBJ1-5	CASSSRAEPQHF	TGTGCCAGCAGTTCCCGGGCAGAACCCCAGCATTTT
NA	NA	TRBV6-6	TRBJ2-2	CASTGPPAGELFF	TGTGCCAGCACCGGACCCCCCGCCGGGGAGCTGTTTTTT
TRBD1	NA	TRBV9	TRBJ1-2	CASRDSFNYGYTF	TGTGCCAGTCGGGACAGCTTTAACTATGGCTACACCTTC
NA	once	TRBV7-9	TRBJ1-4	CASSNHRGHTGEKLFF	TGTGCCAGCAGCAATCATAGAGGACACACCGGGGAAAAACTGTTTTTT
NA	NA	TRBV11-3	TRBJ1-1	CASSLAGRLNTEAFF	TGTGCCAGCAGCTTAGCGGGCAGGTTGAACACTGAAGCTTTCTTT
NA	NA	TRBV6-1	TRBJ1-1	CASSGTFDTEAFF	TGTGCCAGTAGCGGGACGTTCGACACTGAAGCTTTCTTT
TRBD1	NA	TRBV5-1	TRBJ2-1	CASSLGEQGVDEQFF	TGCGCCAGCAGCTTGGGGGAACAGGGGGTCGATGAGCAGTTCTTC
NA	NA	TRBV5-1	TRBJ1-1	CASSLGHMNTEAFF	TGCGCCAGCAGCCTCGGACATATGAACACTGAAGCTTTCTTT
NA	NA	TRBV30	TRBJ1-5	CAWAPRHDQPQHF	TGTGCCTGGGCCCCTCGGCATGATCAGCCCCAGCATTTT
TRBD1	NA	TRBV28	TRBJ1-2	CASSSTGVPLYGYTF	TGTGCCAGCAGTTCTACAGGGGTCCCCTTATATGGCTACACCTTC
NA	NA	TRBV18	TRBJ2-3	CASSPASQDTQYF	TGTGCCAGCTCACCGGCTTCCCAAGATACGCAGTATTTT
NA	NA	TRBV5-1	TRBJ2-3	CASSRDNTDTQYF	TGCGCCAGCAGCAGGGACAACACAGATACGCAGTATTTT
NA	NA	TRBV7-2	TRBJ1-5	CASSFLQGAGQPQHF	TGTGCCAGCAGCTTTTTACAGGGAGCAGGACAGCCCCAGCATTTT
NA	NA	TRBV6-5	TRBJ1-2	CASTEDSNYGYTF	TGTGCCAGCACGGAAGACAGTAACTATGGCTACACCTTC
NA	few	TRBV30	TRBJ1-5	CAWSVQNQPQHF	TGTGCCTGGAGTGTACAGAATCAGCCCCAGCATTTT
NA	NA	TRBV18	TRBJ2-7	CASSPGLASYEQYF	TGTGCCAGCTCACCAGGGCTAGCCTCCTACGAGCAGTACTTC
TRBD1	NA	TRBV5-1	TRBJ2-5	CASKDGQGAPTAGETQYF	TGCGCCAGCAAGGACGGGCAGGGGGCGCCGACAGCCGGGGAGACCCAGTACTTC
NA	NA	TRBV18	TRBJ2-5	CASFPGQRETQYF	TGTGCCAGCTTCCCCGGGCAGCGGGAGACCCAGTACTTC
NA	NA	TRBV18	TRBJ1-3	CASSPPGTSGNTIYF	TGTGCCAGCTCACCACCGGGTACCTCTGGAAACACCATATATTTT
NA	NA	TRBV28	TRBJ1-6	CASSIAGFDNSPLHF	TGTGCCAGCAGTATCGCGGGCTTTGATAATTCACCCCTCCACTTT
NA	NA	TRBV27	TRBJ2-7	CASSLRPSSSYEQYF	TGTGCCAGCAGTTTACGCCCGTCGTCCTCCTACGAGCAGTACTTC
NA	NA	TRBV29-1	TRBJ1-1	CSVAGGDTEAFF	TGCAGCGTTGCCGGCGGAGACACTGAAGCTTTCTTT
NA	NA	TRBV30	TRBJ1-6	CALESGYNSPLHF	TGTGCGTTGGAGTCCGGGTATAATTCACCCCTCCACTTT
NA	NA	TRBV18	TRBJ1-2	CASSPTPRDGYTF	TGTGCCAGCTCACCGACCCCGCGGGATGGCTACACCTTC
NA	NA	TRBV7-9	TRBJ2-5	CASSLASTQTQYF	TGTGCCAGCAGCTTAGCTAGCACCCAGACCCAGTACTTC
NA	NA	TRBV11-2	TRBJ1-1	CASSVRSRAGALNTEAFF	TGTGCCAGCAGCGTTCGATCTAGGGCAGGGGCCTTGAACACTGAAGCTTTCTTT
TRBD1	NA	TRBV9	TRBJ2-7	CASSLRQGDEQYF	TGTGCCAGCAGCCTTCGACAGGGAGACGAGCAGTACTTC
TRBD2	NA	TRBV27	TRBJ2-2	CASSSISGRAPAGELFF	TGTGCCAGCAGTTCCATTAGCGGGAGGGCCCCAGCCGGGGAGCTGTTTTTT
NA	NA	TRBV6-5	TRBJ1-1	CASSYWGRANTEAFF	TGTGCCAGCAGTTACTGGGGGCGGGCGAACACTGAAGCTTTCTTT
TRBD2	NA	TRBV5-1	TRBJ2-5	CASSPGLAGVDQETQYF	TGCGCCAGCAGCCCGGGACTAGCGGGAGTCGACCAAGAGACCCAGTACTTC
NA	NA	TRBV28	TRBJ1-5	CASRPDVGNQPQHF	TGTGCCAGCAGGCCAGATGTGGGCAATCAGCCCCAGCATTTT
TRBD2	NA	TRBV6-5	TRBJ2-7	CASSYERGSYEQYF	TGTGCCAGCAGTTACGAGCGGGGGTCCTACGAGCAGTACTTC
TRBD1	NA	TRBV5-1	TRBJ1-1	CASRRDRASEGEAFF	TGCGCCAGCAGGAGGGACAGGGCTTCGGAGGGTGAAGCTTTCTTT
NA	NA	TRBV5-5	TRBJ1-2	CASSLVPQATNYGYTF	TGTGCCAGCAGCTTGGTCCCCCAGGCCACTAACTATGGCTACACCTTC
NA	NA	TRBV6-5	TRBJ2-7	CASSPLGVSYEQYF	TGTGCCAGCAGTCCCTTAGGGGTCTCCTACGAGCAGTACTTC
NA	NA	TRBV30	TRBJ1-5	CAWSGDPNQPQHF	TGTGCCTGGAGTGGGGACCCTAATCAGCCCCAGCATTTT
NA	NA	TRBV10-3	TRBJ2-7	CAASPLEGAAYEQYF	TGTGCCGCCTCCCCCTTGGAGGGGGCTGCCTACGAGCAGTACTTC
NA	once	TRBV18	TRBJ1-2	CASSVQGVSDYGYTF	TGTGCCAGCTCGGTCCAGGGCGTTTCGGACTATGGCTACACCTTC